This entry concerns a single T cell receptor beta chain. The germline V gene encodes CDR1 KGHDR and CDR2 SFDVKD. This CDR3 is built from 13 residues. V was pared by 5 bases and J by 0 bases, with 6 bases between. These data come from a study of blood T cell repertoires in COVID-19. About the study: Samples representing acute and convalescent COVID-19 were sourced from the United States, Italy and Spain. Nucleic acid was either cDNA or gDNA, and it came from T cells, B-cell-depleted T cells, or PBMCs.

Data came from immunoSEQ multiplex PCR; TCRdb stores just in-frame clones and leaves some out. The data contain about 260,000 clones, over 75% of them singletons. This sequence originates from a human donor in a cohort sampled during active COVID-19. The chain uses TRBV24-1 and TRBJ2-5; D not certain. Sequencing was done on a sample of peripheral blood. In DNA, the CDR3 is TGTGCCACCAGTGTCCCCAACCAAGAGACCCAGTACTTC. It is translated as CATSVPNQETQYF.